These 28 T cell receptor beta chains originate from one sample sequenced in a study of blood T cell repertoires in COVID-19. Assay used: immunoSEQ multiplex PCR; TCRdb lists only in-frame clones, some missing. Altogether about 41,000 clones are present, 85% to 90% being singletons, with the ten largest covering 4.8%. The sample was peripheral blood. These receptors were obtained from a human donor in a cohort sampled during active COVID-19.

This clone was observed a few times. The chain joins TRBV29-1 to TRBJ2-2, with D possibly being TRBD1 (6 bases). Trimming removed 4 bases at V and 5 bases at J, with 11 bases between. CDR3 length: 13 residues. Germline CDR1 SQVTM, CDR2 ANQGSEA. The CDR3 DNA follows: TGCAGCGTTGCGCGGACAGAGACCGGGGAGCTGTTTTTT. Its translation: CSVARTETGELFF.

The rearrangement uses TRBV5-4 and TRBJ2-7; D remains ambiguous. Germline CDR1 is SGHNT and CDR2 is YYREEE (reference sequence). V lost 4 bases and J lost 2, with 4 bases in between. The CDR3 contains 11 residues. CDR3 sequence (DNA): TGTGCCAGCAGCCTCCCCTACGAGCAGTACTTC. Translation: CASSLPYEQYF. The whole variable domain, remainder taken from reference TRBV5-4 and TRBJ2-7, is ETGVTQSPTHLIKTRGQQVTLRCSSQSGHNTVSWYQQALGQGPQFIFQYYREEENGRGNFPPRFSGLQFPNYSSELNVNALELDDSALYLCASSLPYEQYFGPGTRLTVT.

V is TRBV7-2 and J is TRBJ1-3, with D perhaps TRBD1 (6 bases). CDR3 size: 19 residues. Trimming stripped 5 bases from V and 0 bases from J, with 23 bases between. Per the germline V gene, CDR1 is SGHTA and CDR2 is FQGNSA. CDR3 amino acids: CASSRVVPGTTFSGNTIYF. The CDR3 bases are TGTGCCAGCAGCCGGGTGGTCCCAGGGACAACTTTCTCTGGAAACACCATATATTTT.

In nucleotides, the CDR3 is TGTGCCAGCAGTCCTCTTGGTAGCGGGAGAGCCAAAAACATTCAGTACTTC. It translates to CASSPLGSGRAKNIQYF. The V and J genes are TRBV27 and TRBJ2-4, with TRBD2 matching 9 bases. Germline V CDR1 and CDR2: MNHEY, SMNVEV (reference sequence). V shed 5 bases, J shed 0 bases, and the junction held 8 bases outside the gene matches. The CDR3 spans 17 residues.

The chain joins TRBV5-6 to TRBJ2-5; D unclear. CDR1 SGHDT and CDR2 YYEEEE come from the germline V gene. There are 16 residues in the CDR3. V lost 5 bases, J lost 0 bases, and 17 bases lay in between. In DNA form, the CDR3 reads TGTGCCAGCAGTGAGGTAGTCGCGCAGAACCAAGAGACCCAGTACTTC. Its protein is CASSEVVAQNQETQYF. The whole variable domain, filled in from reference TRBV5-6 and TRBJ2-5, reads DAGVTQSPTHLIKTRGQQVTLRCSPKSGHDTVSWYQQALGQGPQFIFQYYEEEERQRGNFPDRFSGHQFPNYSSELNVNALLLGDSALYLCASSEVVAQNQETQYFGPGTRLLVL.

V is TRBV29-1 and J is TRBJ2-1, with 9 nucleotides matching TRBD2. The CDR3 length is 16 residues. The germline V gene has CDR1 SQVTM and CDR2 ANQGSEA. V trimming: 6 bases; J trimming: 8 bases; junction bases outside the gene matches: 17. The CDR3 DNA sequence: TGCAGCGTGCACGCCCGTCTGGCGGGAGGGCCTCATGAGCAGTTCTTC. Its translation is CSVHARLAGGPHEQFF.

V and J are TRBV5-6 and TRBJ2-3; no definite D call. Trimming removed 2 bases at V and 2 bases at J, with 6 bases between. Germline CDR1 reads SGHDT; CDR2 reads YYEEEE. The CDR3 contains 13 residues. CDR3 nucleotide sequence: TGTGCCAGCAGCTTACCTAACACAGATACGCAGTATTTT. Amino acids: CASSLPNTDTQYF.

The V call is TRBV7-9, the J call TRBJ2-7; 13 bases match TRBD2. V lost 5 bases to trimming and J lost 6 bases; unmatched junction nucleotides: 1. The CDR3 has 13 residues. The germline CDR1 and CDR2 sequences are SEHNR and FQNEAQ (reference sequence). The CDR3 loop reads CASSGLAGAEQYF. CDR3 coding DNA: TGTGCCAGCAGCGGACTAGCGGGAGCCGAGCAGTACTTC.

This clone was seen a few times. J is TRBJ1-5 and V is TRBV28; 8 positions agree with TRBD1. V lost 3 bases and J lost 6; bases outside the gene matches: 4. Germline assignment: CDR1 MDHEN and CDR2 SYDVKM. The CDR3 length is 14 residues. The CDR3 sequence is CASSLPGGFQPQHF. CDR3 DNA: TGTGCCAGCAGTTTGCCAGGGGGCTTTCAGCCCCAGCATTTT.

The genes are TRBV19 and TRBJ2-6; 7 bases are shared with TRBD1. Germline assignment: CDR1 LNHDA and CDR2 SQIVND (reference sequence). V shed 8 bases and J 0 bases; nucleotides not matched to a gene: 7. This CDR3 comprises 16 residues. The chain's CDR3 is CASGQARLSGANVLTF. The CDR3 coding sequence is TGTGCCAGTGGACAGGCAAGACTCTCTGGGGCCAACGTCCTGACTTTC.

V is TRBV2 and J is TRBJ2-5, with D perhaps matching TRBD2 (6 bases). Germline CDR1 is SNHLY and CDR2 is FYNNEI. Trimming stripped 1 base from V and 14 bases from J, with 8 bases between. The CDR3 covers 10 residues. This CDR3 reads CASSEGRVYF. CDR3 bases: TGTGCCAGCAGTGAAGGGAGGGTTTACTTC. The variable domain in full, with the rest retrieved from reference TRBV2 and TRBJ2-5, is EPEVTQTPSHQVTQMGQEVILRCVPISNHLYFYWYRQILGQKVEFLVSFYNNEISEKSEIFDDQFSVERPDGSNFTLKIRSTKLEDSAMYFCASSEGRVYFGPGTRLLVL.

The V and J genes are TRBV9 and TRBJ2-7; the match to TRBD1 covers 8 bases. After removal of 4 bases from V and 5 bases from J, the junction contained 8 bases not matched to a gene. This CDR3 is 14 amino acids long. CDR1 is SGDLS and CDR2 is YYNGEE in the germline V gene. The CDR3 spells CASSPRAGGNEQYF. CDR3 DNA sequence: TGTGCCAGCAGCCCCCGGGCAGGGGGCAACGAGCAGTACTTC. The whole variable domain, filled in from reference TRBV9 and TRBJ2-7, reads DSGVTQTPKHLITATGQRVTLRCSPRSGDLSVYWYQQSLDQGLQFLIQYYNGEERAKGNILERFSAQQFPDLHSELNLSSLELGDSALYFCASSPRAGGNEQYFGPGTRLTVT.

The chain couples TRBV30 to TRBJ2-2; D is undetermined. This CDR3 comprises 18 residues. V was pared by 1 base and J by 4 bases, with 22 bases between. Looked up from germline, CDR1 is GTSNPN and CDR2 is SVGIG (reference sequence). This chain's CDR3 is CAWSAALQRVSVTGELFF. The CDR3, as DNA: TGTGCCTGGAGTGCAGCTTTACAACGGGTCTCTGTCACCGGGGAGCTGTTTTTT.

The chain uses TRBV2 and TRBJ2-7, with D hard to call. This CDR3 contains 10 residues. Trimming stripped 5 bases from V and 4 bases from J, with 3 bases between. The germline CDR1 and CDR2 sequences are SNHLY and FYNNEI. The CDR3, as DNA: TGTGCCAGCAGTTCGTACGAGCAGTACTTC. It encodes CASSSYEQYF. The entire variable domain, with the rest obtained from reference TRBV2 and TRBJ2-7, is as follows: EPEVTQTPSHQVTQMGQEVILRCVPISNHLYFYWYRQILGQKVEFLVSFYNNEISEKSEIFDDQFSVERPDGSNFTLKIRSTKLEDSAMYFCASSSYEQYFGPGTRLTVT.

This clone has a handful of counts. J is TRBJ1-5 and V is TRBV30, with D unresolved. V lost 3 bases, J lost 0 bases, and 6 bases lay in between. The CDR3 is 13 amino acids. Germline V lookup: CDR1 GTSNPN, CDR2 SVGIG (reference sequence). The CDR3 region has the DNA TGTGCCTGGAGCTCCTATAGCAATCAGCCCCAGCATTTT. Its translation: CAWSSYSNQPQHF. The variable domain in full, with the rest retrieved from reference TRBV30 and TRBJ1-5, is SQTIHQWPATLVQPVGSPLSLECTVEGTSNPNLYWYRQAAGRGLQLLFYSVGIGQISSEVPQNLSASRPQDRQFILSSKKLLLSDSGFYLCAWSSYSNQPQHFGDGTRLSIL.

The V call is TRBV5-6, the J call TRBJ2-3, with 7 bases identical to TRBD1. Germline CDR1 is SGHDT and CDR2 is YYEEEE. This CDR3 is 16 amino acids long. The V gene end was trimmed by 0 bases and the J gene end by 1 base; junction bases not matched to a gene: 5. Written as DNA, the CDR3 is TGTGCCAGCAGCTTGGAGGTAGGGACAGGCACAGATACGCAGTATTTT. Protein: CASSLEVGTGTDTQYF.

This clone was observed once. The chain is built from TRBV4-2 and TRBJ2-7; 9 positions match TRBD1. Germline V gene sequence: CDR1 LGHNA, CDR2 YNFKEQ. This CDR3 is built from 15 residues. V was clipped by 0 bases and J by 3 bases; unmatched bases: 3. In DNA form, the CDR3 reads TGTGCCAGCAGCCAAGATGGGACAGGGATCTACGAGCAGTACTTC. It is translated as CASSQDGTGIYEQYF.

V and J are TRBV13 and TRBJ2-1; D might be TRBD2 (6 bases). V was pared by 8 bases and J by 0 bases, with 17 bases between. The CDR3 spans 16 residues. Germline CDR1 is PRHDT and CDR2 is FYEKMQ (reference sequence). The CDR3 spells CASSKGGGSSYNEQFF. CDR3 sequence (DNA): TGTGCCAGCTCCAAGGGAGGTGGGAGCTCCTACAATGAGCAGTTCTTC.

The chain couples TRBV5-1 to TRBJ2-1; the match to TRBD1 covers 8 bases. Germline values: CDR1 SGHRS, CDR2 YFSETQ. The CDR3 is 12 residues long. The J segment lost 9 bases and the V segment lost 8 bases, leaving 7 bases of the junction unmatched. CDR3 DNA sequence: TGCGCCAGTAGGGGACAGGATAGTGAGCAGTTCTTC. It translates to CASRGQDSEQFF.

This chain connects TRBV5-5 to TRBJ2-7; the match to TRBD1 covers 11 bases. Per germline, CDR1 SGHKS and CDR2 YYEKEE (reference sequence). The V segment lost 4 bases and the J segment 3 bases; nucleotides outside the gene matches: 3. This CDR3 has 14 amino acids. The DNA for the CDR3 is TGTGCCAGCAGCGGGGGACAGGGGGTCTACGAGCAGTACTTC. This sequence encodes CASSGGQGVYEQYF. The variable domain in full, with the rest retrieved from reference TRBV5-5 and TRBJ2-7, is DAGVTQSPTHLIKTRGQQVTLRCSPISGHKSVSWYQQVLGQGPQFIFQYYEKEERGRGNFPDRFSARQFPNYSSELNVNALLLGDSALYLCASSGGQGVYEQYFGPGTRLTVT.

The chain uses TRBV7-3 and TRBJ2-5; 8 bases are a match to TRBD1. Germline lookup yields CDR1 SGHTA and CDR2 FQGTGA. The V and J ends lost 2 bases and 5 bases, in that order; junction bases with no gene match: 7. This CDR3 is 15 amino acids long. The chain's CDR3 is CASSLSDRVGETQYF. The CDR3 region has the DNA TGTGCCAGCAGCTTATCGGACAGGGTGGGCGAGACCCAGTACTTC.

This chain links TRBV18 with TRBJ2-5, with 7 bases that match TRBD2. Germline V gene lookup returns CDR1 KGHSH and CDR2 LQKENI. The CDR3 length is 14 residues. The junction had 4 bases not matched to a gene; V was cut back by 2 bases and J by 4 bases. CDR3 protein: CASSPTAGAETQYF. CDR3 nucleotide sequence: TGTGCCAGCTCACCAACGGCGGGAGCAGAGACCCAGTACTTC. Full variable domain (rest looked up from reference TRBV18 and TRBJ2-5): NAGVMQNPRHLVRRRGQEARLRCSPMKGHSHVYWYRQLPEEGLKFMVYLQKENIIDESGMPKERFSAEFPKEGPSILRIQQVVRGDSAAYFCASSPTAGAETQYFGPGTRLLVL.

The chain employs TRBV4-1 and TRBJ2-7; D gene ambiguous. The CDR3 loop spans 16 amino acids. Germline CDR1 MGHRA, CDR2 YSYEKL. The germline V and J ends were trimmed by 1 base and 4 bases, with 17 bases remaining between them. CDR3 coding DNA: TGCGCCAGCAGCCAAGGGCTCACCAACCAATTTTACGAGCAGTACTTC. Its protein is CASSQGLTNQFYEQYF.

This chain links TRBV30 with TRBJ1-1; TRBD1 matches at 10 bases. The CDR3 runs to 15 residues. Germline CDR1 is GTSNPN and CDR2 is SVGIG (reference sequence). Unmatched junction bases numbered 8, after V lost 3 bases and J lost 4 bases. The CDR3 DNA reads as TGTGCCTGGAGGCCGGGACAGGGGCGGGGCACTGAAGCTTTCTTT. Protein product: CAWRPGQGRGTEAFF.

CDR3: CASSLALWELFF. The CDR3 DNA reads TGTGCCAGCAGCTTAGCACTATGGGAGCTGTTTTTT. This chain joins TRBV11-2 and TRBJ2-2, with unresolved D. The CDR3 sequence is 12 residues long. The V gene's germline CDR1 is SGHAT and CDR2 FQNNGV. Trimming removed 1 base from V and 9 bases from J, with 6 bases in between.

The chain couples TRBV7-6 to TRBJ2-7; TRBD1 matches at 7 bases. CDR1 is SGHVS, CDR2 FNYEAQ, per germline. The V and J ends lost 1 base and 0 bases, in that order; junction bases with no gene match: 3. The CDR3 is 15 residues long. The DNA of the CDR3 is TGTGCCAGCAGCTTAGATACAGGGGCCTCCTACGAGCAGTACTTC. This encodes CASSLDTGASYEQYF.

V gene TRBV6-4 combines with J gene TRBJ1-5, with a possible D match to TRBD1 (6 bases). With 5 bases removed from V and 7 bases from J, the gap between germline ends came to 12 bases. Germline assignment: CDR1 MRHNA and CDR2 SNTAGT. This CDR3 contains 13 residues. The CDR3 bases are TGTGCCAGCAGTCGGACAGCCGAGCAGCCCCAGCATTTT. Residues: CASSRTAEQPQHF.

The CDR3 DNA is TGTGCCAGCAGTTTAAGACAGGACCTGAGCAATCAGCCCCAGCATTTT. Protein sequence: CASSLRQDLSNQPQHF. V is TRBV28 and J is TRBJ1-5; tentatively, D is TRBD1 (6 bases). The CDR3 runs 16 residues. The germline CDR1 and CDR2 sequences are MDHEN and SYDVKM. Trimming shortened V by 2 bases and J by 1 base, and 12 bases separated the two germline ends.